Listed here are 21 T cell receptor beta chains from one sample, sequenced in a study of blood T cell repertoires in COVID-19. This table comes from immunoSEQ multiplex PCR, and its TCRdb copy is limited to in-frame clones, with some not included. The data hold around 300,000 clones, with more than 75% observed a single time. Sequenced material: PBMCs or T cells enriched from blood (not recorded which). Receptor source: a woman in her sixties in a cohort exposed to, infected with or recovered from COVID-19 (not recorded which).

V is TRBV27 and J is TRBJ1-1; tentatively, D is TRBD1 (5 bases). V was clipped by 6 bases and J by 10 bases, with 21 bases between them. Germline V CDR1 and CDR2: MNHEY, SMNVEV (reference sequence). The CDR3 covers 14 residues. The DNA of the CDR3 is TGTGCCAGCAGACCCCCTGGTCCAGGGTATAGAGCTTTCTTT. Translation: CASRPPGPGYRAFF.

The chain recombines TRBV5-6 with TRBJ1-5, with TRBD1 as a possible D gene (6 bases). CDR3 size: 15 residues. The germline gives CDR1 SGHDT, CDR2 YYEEEE. V lost 3 bases, J lost 5 bases, and 15 bases lay in between. The CDR3 here is CASSSGRGMDQPQHF. DNA for the CDR3: TGTGCCAGCAGCTCCGGCAGGGGCATGGATCAGCCCCAGCATTTT.

Details on this clone: Other DNA sequences from this sample encode an identical CDR3 as well. The DNA for the CDR3 is TGTGCCAGCAGTCCGCGACAGGGGGAGACCCAGTACTTC. Amino acid sequence: CASSPRQGETQYF. The genes are TRBV12-3 or TRBV12-4 and TRBJ2-5; 8 bases are a match to TRBD1. J lost 5 bases, V lost 5 bases, and 4 bases had no gene match. The CDR3 totals 13 residues.

The CDR3: CAVGDRAHSGNTIYF. The DNA of the CDR3 is TGTGCCGTGGGAGACAGGGCACACTCTGGAAACACCATATATTTT. The chain has TRBV6-5 and TRBJ1-3; the match to TRBD1 covers 7 bases. This CDR3 region has 15 residues. The germline V gene has CDR1 MNHEY and CDR2 SVGAGI. Germline trimming cut 11 bases from V and 0 bases from J; bases unmatched to any gene: 10.

The chain has TRBV18 and TRBJ2-7, with a possible D match to TRBD1 (5 bases). The CDR3 is made up of 14 amino acids. The germline gives CDR1 KGHSH, CDR2 LQKENI. Deletions cut 5 bases from V and 1 base from J, with 12 bases between. The CDR3 protein is CASSGDSQSYEQYF. As DNA, the CDR3 is TGTGCCAGCTCAGGTGACAGCCAGTCCTACGAGCAGTACTTC.

The J gene is TRBJ1-2, the V gene TRBV5-1; 9 bases align to TRBD1. The germline CDR1 and CDR2 sequences are SGHRS and YFSETQ. The CDR3 is made up of 14 amino acids. The V segment lost 3 bases and the J segment 6 bases; nucleotides outside the gene matches: 6. The CDR3, as DNA: TGCGCCAGCAGCTCATCGGGACAGGGAAATGGCTACACCTTC. It translates to CASSSSGQGNGYTF.

The chain uses TRBV4-2 and TRBJ1-2; D call uncertain. Germline V gene lookup returns CDR1 LGHNA and CDR2 YNFKEQ. The CDR3 has 13 residues. The germline V and J ends were trimmed by 5 bases and 6 bases, with 13 bases remaining between them. This CDR3 is CASSYGDLDGYTF. DNA of the CDR3: TGTGCCAGCAGCTACGGGGATTTGGATGGCTACACCTTC.

The V call is TRBV2, the J call TRBJ2-3, with TRBD2 matching over 8 bases. Trimming took 8 bases from V and 0 from J; bases not matched to a gene: 10. The CDR3 length is 16 residues. Looked up from germline, CDR1 is SNHLY and CDR2 is FYNNEI. The CDR3 coding sequence is TGTGCCAGCTCGCCCGGGAGGGCCGCTAGCACAGATACGCAGTATTTT. Residues: CASSPGRAASTDTQYF.

The gene calls are TRBV11-3 and TRBJ2-5; 9 positions agree with TRBD1. This CDR3 is built from 13 residues. Germline assignment: CDR1 SGHNT and CDR2 YENEEA. Trimming removed 5 bases from V and 3 bases from J; junction bases left unmatched: 1. The chain's CDR3 is CASSGTGKETQYF. The CDR3 DNA reads TGTGCCAGCAGCGGGACAGGGAAAGAGACCCAGTACTTC.

In its sample, this clone was seen a few times. The rearrangement uses TRBV3-1 (or the pseudogene TRBV3-2) and TRBJ1-5, with 9 bases aligning to TRBD1. Germline V gene data show CDR1 as LGHDT and CDR2 as YNNKEL (reference sequence). The length of the CDR3 is 15 residues. V dropped 1 base and J dropped 4; count of bases not matched to a gene: 2. The CDR3 sequence: CASSQGDRENQPQHF. As DNA, the CDR3 is TGTGCCAGCAGCCAAGGGGACAGGGAGAATCAGCCCCAGCATTTT.

V gene TRBV9 combines with J gene TRBJ1-4; D is perhaps TRBD1 (6 bases). Germline CDR1 SGDLS, CDR2 YYNGEE. Trimming left V 0 bases short and J 5 bases short, with 14 bases between. The CDR3 loop spans 16 amino acids. CDR3 amino acids: CASSVAPQRGNEKLFF. The CDR3 DNA reads as TGTGCCAGCAGCGTAGCCCCGCAAAGGGGGAATGAAAAACTGTTTTTT.

The rearrangement links TRBV7-9 to TRBJ2-7, with 7 positions matching TRBD2. From germline, CDR1 is SEHNR and CDR2 FQNEAQ (reference sequence). The CDR3 totals 15 residues. V gave up 6 bases and J gave up 3 bases; unmatched junction bases: 11. The CDR3 region has the DNA TGTGCCAGCAGAGGAGGCGCGGGGGACTTCTACGAGCAGTACTTC. It codes for CASRGGAGDFYEQYF.

This chain joins TRBV3-1 (or the pseudogene TRBV3-2) and TRBJ1-2; no firm D call. Germline-derived CDR1 and CDR2 are LGHDT and YNNKEL (reference sequence). With 0 bases removed from V and 4 bases from J, the gap between germline ends came to 9 bases. The CDR3 spans 14 residues. This CDR3 is CASSQDSSAYGYTF. The CDR3 DNA sequence: TGTGCCAGCAGCCAAGATAGCAGCGCCTATGGCTACACCTTC.

The V and J genes are TRBV7-8 and TRBJ2-7; TRBD2 matches at 9 bases. Germline V gene lookup returns CDR1 SGHVS and CDR2 FQNEAQ. The CDR3 runs 13 residues. V lost 5 bases and J lost 5; bases outside the gene matches: 4. CDR3 region: CASSRGLANEQYF. CDR3 DNA sequence: TGTGCCAGCAGCCGAGGACTAGCGAACGAGCAGTACTTC.

The V and J genes are TRBV28 and TRBJ2-1, with 10 bases identical to TRBD2. The CDR3 sequence is 18 residues long. The ends lost 2 bases at V and 0 bases at J; junction bases unmatched: 7. Looked up from germline, CDR1 is MDHEN and CDR2 is SYDVKM. The chain's CDR3 is CASSLGALAGDSYNEQFF. Written as DNA, the CDR3 is TGTGCCAGCAGTTTAGGGGCCCTAGCGGGGGACTCCTACAATGAGCAGTTCTTC. Based on the CDR3 plus reference TRBV28 and TRBJ2-1, the full variable domain is DVKVTQSSRYLVKRTGEKVFLECVQDMDHENMFWYRQDPGLGLRLIYFSYDVKMKEKGDIPEGYSVSREKKERFSLILESASTNQTSMYLCASSLGALAGDSYNEQFFGPGTRLTVL.

The chain has TRBV7-3 and TRBJ2-1; 8 bases map to TRBD2. The V and J ends lost 2 bases and 6 bases, in that order; junction bases with no gene match: 9. This CDR3 spans 16 amino acids. Germline CDR1 is SGHTA and CDR2 is FQGTGA. The CDR3 region is CASSLAPGLGPNEQFF. The CDR3 coding sequence is TGTGCCAGCAGCTTAGCACCGGGACTAGGTCCCAATGAGCAGTTCTTC.

This clone was detected only a few times. The chain is built from TRBV2 and TRBJ1-2, with 7 bases matching TRBD1. The J segment lost 4 bases and the V segment lost 6 bases, leaving 5 bases of the junction unmatched. From germline, CDR1 is SNHLY and CDR2 FYNNEI. The length of the CDR3 is 13 residues. DNA of the CDR3: TGTGCCAGCAGCCCCGACAGGGTCTATGGCTACACCTTC. It yields the protein CASSPDRVYGYTF. Supplemented by reference TRBV2 and TRBJ1-2, the full variable domain reads EPEVTQTPSHQVTQMGQEVILRCVPISNHLYFYWYRQILGQKVEFLVSFYNNEISEKSEIFDDQFSVERPDGSNFTLKIRSTKLEDSAMYFCASSPDRVYGYTFGSGTRLTVV.

This clone has just one count. The rearrangement uses TRBV10-2 and TRBJ2-3; 15 bases line up with TRBD2. V lost 2 bases to trimming and J lost 3 bases; unmatched junction nucleotides: 0. The CDR3 is 16 residues long. Germline V CDR1 and CDR2: WSHSY, SAAADI. This chain's CDR3 is CASSEGLAGGTDTQYF. For the CDR3, the DNA is TGCGCCAGCAGTGAGGGACTAGCGGGGGGGACAGATACGCAGTATTTT.

V usage is TRBV11-1 and J usage is TRBJ2-7; 10 bases match TRBD1. CDR1 is SGHAT, CDR2 FQDESV, per germline (reference sequence). The V and J ends lost 5 bases and 9 bases, in that order; junction bases with no gene match: 13. There are 15 residues in the CDR3. CDR3: CASSPWAGQGNWQYF. The CDR3 DNA follows: TGTGCCAGCAGCCCTTGGGCGGGACAGGGGAATTGGCAGTACTTC.

The chain couples TRBV6-5 to TRBJ1-6; 9 bases are shared with TRBD1. Germline V gene lookup returns CDR1 MNHEY and CDR2 SVGAGI. CDR3 size: 15 residues. Trimming at V came to 6 bases and at J to 7 bases, leaving 7 bases not matched to a gene. The CDR3 region has the DNA TGTGCCAGCAGACGGACAGGGGCTGAGAATTCACCCCTCCACTTT. Its translation is CASRRTGAENSPLHF.

The rearrangement links TRBV4-2 to TRBJ2-1, with 9 bases that match TRBD1. The CDR3 is 18 amino acids. V shed 2 bases, J shed 0 bases, and the junction held 8 bases outside the gene matches. Germline loops: CDR1 LGHNA, CDR2 YNFKEQ. CDR3 in amino acids: CASSQRAQGASSYNEQFF. The CDR3 bases are TGTGCCAGCAGCCAACGAGCACAGGGGGCAAGCTCCTACAATGAGCAGTTCTTC.